The clone carrying this T cell receptor beta chain was counted many times. Trimming at V came to 5 bases and at J to 4 bases, leaving 8 bases not matched to a gene. Germline V gene lookup returns CDR1 MNHNS and CDR2 SASEGT. This CDR3 is built from 14 residues. This sample stems from a study of shared clonotypes between healthy human individuals. This table comes from immunoSEQ multiplex PCR, and its TCRdb copy is limited to in-frame clones, with some not included. Among over a million clones, roughly 96% were seen once, and the ten largest hold approximately 1%. This sequence originates from a man between 25 and 39 years old in good health. The rearrangement joins TRBV6-1 to TRBJ2-7; 7 nucleotides match TRBD1. Source material: naive CD4+ T cells sorted from blood. Subset given: CD45RA+ positively selected. CDR3 protein: CASSPTGALYEQYF. In nucleotides, the CDR3 is TGTGCCAGCAGTCCTACAGGGGCGCTTTACGAGCAGTACTTC.